This TCR beta chain was profiled in a study of cytomegalovirus exposure and HLA in healthy donors. About this clone itself: This same CDR3 is encoded by further DNA sequences in the sample.

CDR1 and CDR2 (germline): ENHRY, SYGVKD. V dropped 2 bases and J dropped 1 base, with 8 bases sitting between them. CDR3 length: 14 amino acids. PCR employed 60 Vbeta and 13 Jbeta primers. The protocol was immunoSEQ multiplex PCR, while the TCRdb copy is restricted to in-frame clones and leaves out a portion. This repertoire includes nearly 200,000 clones. This rearrangement joins TRBV10-3 to TRBJ1-1, with D perhaps TRBD1 (5 bases). The sample consisted of PBMCs. This receptor was obtained from a boy aged 10-17 years in good health and CMV-seronegative. CDR3 region: CAISEVGGNTEAFF. CDR3 DNA sequence: TGTGCCATCAGTGAGGTGGGGGGGAACACTGAAGCTTTCTTT.